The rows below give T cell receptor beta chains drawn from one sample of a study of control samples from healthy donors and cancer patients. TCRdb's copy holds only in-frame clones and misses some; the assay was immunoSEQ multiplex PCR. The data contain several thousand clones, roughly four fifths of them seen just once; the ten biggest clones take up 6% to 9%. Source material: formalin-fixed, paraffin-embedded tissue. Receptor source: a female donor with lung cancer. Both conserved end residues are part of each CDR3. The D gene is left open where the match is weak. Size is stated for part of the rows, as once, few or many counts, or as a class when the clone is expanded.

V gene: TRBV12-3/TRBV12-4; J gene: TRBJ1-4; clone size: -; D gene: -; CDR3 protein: CASSRGGEKLFF; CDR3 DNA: TGTGCCAGCAGCCGCGGGGGCGAAAAACTGTTTTTT
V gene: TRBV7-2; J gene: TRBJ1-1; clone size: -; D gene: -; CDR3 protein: CASSSDRPEAFF; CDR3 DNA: TGTGCCAGCAGCTCCGACAGGCCTGAAGCTTTCTTT
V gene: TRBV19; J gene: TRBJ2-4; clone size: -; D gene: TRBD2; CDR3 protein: CASSTSGLAGQTTKNIQYF; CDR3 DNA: TGTGCCAGTAGTACCTCGGGGTTAGCGGGACAAACCACCAAAAACATTCAGTACTTC
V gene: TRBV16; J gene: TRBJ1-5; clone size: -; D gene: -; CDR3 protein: CASLQGLRNQPQHF; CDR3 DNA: TGTGCCAGTCTACAGGGTTTGCGTAATCAGCCCCAGCATTTT
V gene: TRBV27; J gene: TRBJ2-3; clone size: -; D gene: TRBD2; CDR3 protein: CASSYLAASTDTQYF; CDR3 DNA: TGTGCCAGCAGTTACCTAGCGGCTAGCACAGATACGCAGTATTTT
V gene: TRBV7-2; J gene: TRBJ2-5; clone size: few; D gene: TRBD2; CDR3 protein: CASSPGLAGGVGETQYF; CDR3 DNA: TGTGCCAGCAGCCCGGGACTAGCGGGAGGGGTAGGAGAGACCCAGTACTTC
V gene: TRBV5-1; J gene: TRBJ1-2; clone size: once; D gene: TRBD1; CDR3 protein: CASSLGTGIAYGYTF; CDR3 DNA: TGCGCCAGCAGCTTGGGGACAGGGATCGCCTATGGCTACACCTTC
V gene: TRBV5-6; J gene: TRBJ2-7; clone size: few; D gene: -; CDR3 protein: CASSSGLSSYEQYF; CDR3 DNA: TGTGCCAGCAGCTCCGGACTGAGCTCCTACGAGCAGTACTTC
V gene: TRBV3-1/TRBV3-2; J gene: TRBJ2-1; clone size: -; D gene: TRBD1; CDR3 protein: CASSQDPRTGDEQFF; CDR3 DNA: TGTGCCAGCAGCCAAGATCCCAGGACAGGGGATGAGCAGTTCTTC
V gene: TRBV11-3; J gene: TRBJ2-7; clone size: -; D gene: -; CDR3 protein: CASSTLTGLYEQYF; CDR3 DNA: TGTGCCAGCAGTACGCTGACAGGATTGTACGAGCAGTACTTC
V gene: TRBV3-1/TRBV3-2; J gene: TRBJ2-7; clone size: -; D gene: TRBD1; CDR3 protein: CASSQGTGPYEQYF; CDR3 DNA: TGTGCCAGCAGCCAAGGGACAGGGCCCTACGAGCAGTACTTC
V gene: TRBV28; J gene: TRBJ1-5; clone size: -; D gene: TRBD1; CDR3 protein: CASRLGTGANQPQHF; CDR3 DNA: TGTGCCAGCAGACTAGGGACAGGGGCGAATCAGCCCCAGCATTTT
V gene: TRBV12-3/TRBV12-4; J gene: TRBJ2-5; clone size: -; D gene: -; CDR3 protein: CASSPGLQETQYF; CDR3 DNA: TGTGCCAGCAGCCCCGGACTTCAAGAGACCCAGTACTTC
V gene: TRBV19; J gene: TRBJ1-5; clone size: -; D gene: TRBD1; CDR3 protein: CASRTTGTGNDQPQHF; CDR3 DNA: TGTGCCAGTAGAACAACCGGGACAGGGAACGATCAGCCCCAGCATTTT
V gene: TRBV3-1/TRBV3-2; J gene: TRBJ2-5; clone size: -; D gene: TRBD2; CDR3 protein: CASSPSGTSVEETQYF; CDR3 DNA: TGTGCCAGCAGTCCCTCCGGGACTAGCGTAGAAGAGACCCAGTACTTC
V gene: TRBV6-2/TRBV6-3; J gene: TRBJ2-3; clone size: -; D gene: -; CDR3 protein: CASSADTLTDTQYF; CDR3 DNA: TGTGCCAGCAGTGCCGACACCCTCACAGATACGCAGTATTTT
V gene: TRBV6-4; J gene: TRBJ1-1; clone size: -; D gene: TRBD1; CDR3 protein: CASRDTDRGTEAFF; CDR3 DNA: TGTGCCAGCAGAGACACCGACAGGGGCACTGAAGCTTTCTTT
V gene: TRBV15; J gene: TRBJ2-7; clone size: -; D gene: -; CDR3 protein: CATSREATGTRQYF; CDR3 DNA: TGTGCCACCAGCAGAGAGGCGACAGGGACTAGGCAGTACTTC
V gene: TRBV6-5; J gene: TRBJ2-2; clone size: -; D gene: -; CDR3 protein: CASSYSRRGNTGELFF; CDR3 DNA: TGTGCCAGCAGTTACTCGAGGAGGGGCAACACCGGGGAGCTGTTTTTT
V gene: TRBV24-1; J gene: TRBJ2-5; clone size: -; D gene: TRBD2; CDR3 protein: CATSALAGKAQYF; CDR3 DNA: TGTGCCACCAGTGCCCTAGCGGGAAAGGCCCAGTACTTC
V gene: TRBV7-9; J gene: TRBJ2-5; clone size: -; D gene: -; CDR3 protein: CASSLAGEQETQYF; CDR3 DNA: TGTGCCAGCAGCTTAGCGGGGGAACAAGAGACCCAGTACTTC
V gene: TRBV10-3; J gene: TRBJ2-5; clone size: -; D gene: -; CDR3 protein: CAISEALVGAQETQYF; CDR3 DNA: TGTGCCATCAGTGAGGCCCTGGTAGGGGCCCAAGAGACCCAGTACTTC
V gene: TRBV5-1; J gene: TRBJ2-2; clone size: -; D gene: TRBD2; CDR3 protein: CASSKGLAGGGAGELFF; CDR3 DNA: TGCGCCAGCAGCAAGGGACTAGCGGGAGGAGGAGCCGGGGAGCTGTTTTTT
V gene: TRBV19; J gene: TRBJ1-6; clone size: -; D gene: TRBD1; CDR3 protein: CASKQGANSPLHF; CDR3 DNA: TGTGCCAGTAAACAGGGGGCTAATTCACCCCTCCACTTT
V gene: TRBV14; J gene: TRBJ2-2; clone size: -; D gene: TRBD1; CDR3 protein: CASSLTGANTGELFF; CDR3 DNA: TGTGCCAGCAGCCTTACAGGGGCCAACACCGGGGAGCTGTTTTTT
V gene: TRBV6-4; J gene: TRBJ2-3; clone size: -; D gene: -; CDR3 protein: CASSDKFTDTQYF; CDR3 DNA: TGTGCCAGCAGTGACAAGTTCACAGATACGCAGTATTTT
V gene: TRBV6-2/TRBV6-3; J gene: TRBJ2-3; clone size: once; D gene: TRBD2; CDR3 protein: CASSSGLAGGQDTQYF; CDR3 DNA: TGTGCCAGCAGCTCAGGACTAGCGGGAGGGCAAGATACGCAGTATTTT
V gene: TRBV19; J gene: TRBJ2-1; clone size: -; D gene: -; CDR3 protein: CASSTGVDYNEQFF; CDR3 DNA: TGTGCCAGTAGTACCGGAGTAGACTACAATGAGCAGTTCTTC
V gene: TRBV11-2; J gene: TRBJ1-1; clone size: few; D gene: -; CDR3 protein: CASSPRNTEAFF; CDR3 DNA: TGTGCCAGCAGCCCTCGGAACACTGAAGCTTTCTTT
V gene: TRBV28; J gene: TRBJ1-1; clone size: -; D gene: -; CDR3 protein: CASRTPQGAAGYGEAFF; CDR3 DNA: TGTGCCAGCAGGACGCCCCAGGGCGCGGCGGGGTATGGTGAAGCTTTCTTT
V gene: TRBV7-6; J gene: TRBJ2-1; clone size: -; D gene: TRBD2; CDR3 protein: CASSDQLAGGPEQFF; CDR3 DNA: TGTGCCAGCAGCGATCAACTAGCGGGAGGGCCTGAGCAGTTCTTC
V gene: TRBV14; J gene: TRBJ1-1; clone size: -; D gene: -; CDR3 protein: CASTFGQDTEAFF; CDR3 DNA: TGTGCCAGCACCTTCGGCCAGGACACTGAAGCTTTCTTT
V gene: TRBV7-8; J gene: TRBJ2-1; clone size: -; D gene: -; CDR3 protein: CASSSDQGHNEQFF; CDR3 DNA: TGTGCCAGCAGCTCAGACCAGGGCCACAATGAGCAGTTCTTC
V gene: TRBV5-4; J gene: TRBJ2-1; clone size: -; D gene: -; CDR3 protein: CASSLEGSYNEQFF; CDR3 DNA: TGTGCCAGCAGCTTGGAAGGTTCCTACAATGAGCAGTTCTTC
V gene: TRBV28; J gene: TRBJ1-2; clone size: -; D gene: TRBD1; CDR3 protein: CASSFRQGPNYGYTF; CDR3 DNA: TGTGCCAGCAGTTTCCGACAGGGTCCCAACTATGGCTACACCTTC